Listed below are T cell receptor beta chains from one sample, sequenced in a study of Graves' ophthalmopathy and Graves' hyperthyroidism. One entry per CDR3 protein, called by TCRdb with MiXCR from the multiplex PCR reads. The table lists 600,000 to 950,000 distinct CDR3 sequences, approximately 40% of them singletons. The material sequenced was peripheral blood. The source is an adult man with Graves' ophthalmopathy. CDR3s include the opening cysteine and the closing phenylalanine or tryptophan. A D gene is named only where the DNA matches it firmly. Not every row has a clone size; where given, it reads once, few, many or a size class.

abundance: .; j_gene: TRBJ2-7; d_gene: .; v_gene: TRBV30; CDR3aa: CAWGRSLGYEQYF; CDR3nt: TGTGCCTGGGGGCGCTCTTTAGGGTACGAGCAGTACTTC
abundance: .; j_gene: TRBJ2-6; d_gene: .; v_gene: TRBV7-9; CDR3aa: CASSLGQGFGANVLTF; CDR3nt: TGTGCCAGCAGCTTGGGCCAGGGGTTTGGGGCCAACGTCCTGACTTTC
abundance: .; j_gene: TRBJ2-6; d_gene: TRBD1; v_gene: TRBV7-9; CDR3aa: CASSVVTGVGSGANVLTF; CDR3nt: TGTGCCAGCAGCGTCGTGACAGGGGTGGGGTCTGGGGCCAACGTCCTGACTTTC
abundance: .; j_gene: TRBJ2-2; d_gene: .; v_gene: TRBV10-3; CDR3aa: CASSLAHESGELFF; CDR3nt: TGTGCCAGCAGTCTCGCACATGAGTCCGGGGAGCTGTTTTTT
abundance: once; j_gene: TRBJ1-2; d_gene: TRBD1; v_gene: TRBV24-1; CDR3aa: CATSSAGGTVGGYTF; CDR3nt: TGTGCCACCAGCAGCGCAGGGGGCACTGTCGGTGGCTACACCTTC
abundance: .; j_gene: TRBJ2-7; d_gene: .; v_gene: TRBV20-1; CDR3aa: CSARDQGRSYEQYF; CDR3nt: TGCAGTGCTAGAGATCAGGGTAGGTCCTACGAGCAGTACTTC
abundance: .; j_gene: TRBJ1-5; d_gene: TRBD1; v_gene: TRBV24-1; CDR3aa: CASRFLDRENQPQHF; CDR3nt: TGTGCCAGCAGATTCTTGGACAGGGAGAATCAGCCCCAGCATTTT
abundance: many; j_gene: TRBJ1-4; d_gene: .; v_gene: TRBV7-9; CDR3aa: CASSLASKEKLFF; CDR3nt: TGCGCCAGCAGCTTGGCCTCCAAGGAAAAACTGTTTTTT
abundance: .; j_gene: TRBJ2-2; d_gene: .; v_gene: TRBV5-4; CDR3aa: CASSADVGGVGTGELFF; CDR3nt: TGTGCCAGCAGCGCCGACGTAGGAGGGGTGGGCACCGGGGAGCTGTTTTTT
abundance: .; j_gene: TRBJ1-1; d_gene: .; v_gene: TRBV10-3; CDR3aa: CAISVGGLYTEAFF; CDR3nt: TGTGCCATCAGTGTAGGGGGATTATACACTGAAGCTTTCTTT
abundance: many; j_gene: TRBJ1-2; d_gene: .; v_gene: TRBV10-2; CDR3aa: CASSWTANYGYTF; CDR3nt: TGTGCCAGCAGTTGGACAGCTAACTATGGCTACACCTTC
abundance: .; j_gene: TRBJ1-4; d_gene: .; v_gene: TRBV12-3/TRBV12-4; CDR3aa: CASTRTGTNEKLFF; CDR3nt: TGTGCCAGCACCCGGACCGGGACTAATGAAAAACTGTTTTTT
abundance: .; j_gene: TRBJ1-2; d_gene: .; v_gene: TRBV11-1; CDR3aa: CASSAPPPGTNYGYTF; CDR3nt: TGTGCCAGCAGCGCCCCCCCCCCGGGCACTAACTATGGCTACACCTTC
abundance: .; j_gene: TRBJ2-7; d_gene: .; v_gene: TRBV7-9; CDR3aa: CASSLGVHYEQYF; CDR3nt: TGTGCCAGCAGTTTAGGAGTTCACTACGAGCAGTACTTC
abundance: .; j_gene: TRBJ2-7; d_gene: TRBD1; v_gene: TRBV2; CDR3aa: CASTLGTEHYEQYF; CDR3nt: TGTGCCAGCACCCTCGGGACAGAACACTACGAGCAGTACTTC
abundance: many; j_gene: TRBJ2-7; d_gene: .; v_gene: TRBV7-9; CDR3aa: CASSWVRGRGEQYF; CDR3nt: TGTGCCAGCAGCTGGGTGAGGGGACGAGGCGAGCAGTACTTC